Sequencing of this TCR beta chain was carried out in a study of blood T cell repertoires in COVID-19. In the original workflow: Reference gene primer amplification gave nucleated cell count estimates. Produced via immunoSEQ multiplex PCR; TCRdb's table is partial and in-frame only. V and J calls and clone size are copied from that table; D and trimming were computed from the DNA. The sample has 190,000 or so clones; 80% to 90% are singletons. Self-reported history from a screening survey and questionnaire set each donor's cohort. The germline gives CDR1 SGHVS, CDR2 FQNEAQ. With 7 bases removed from V and 4 bases from J, the gap between germline ends came to 14 bases. The CDR3 consists of 13 residues.

Source material: PBMCs or T cells enriched from blood (not recorded which). This chain connects TRBV7-8 to TRBJ2-7; D is perhaps TRBD1 (6 bases). The sequence derives from a man aged 40-55 years who had recovered from COVID-19. CDR3 loop: CASNDYRDYEQYF. The CDR3, as DNA: TGTGCCAGCAACGACTACAGGGATTACGAGCAGTACTTC.